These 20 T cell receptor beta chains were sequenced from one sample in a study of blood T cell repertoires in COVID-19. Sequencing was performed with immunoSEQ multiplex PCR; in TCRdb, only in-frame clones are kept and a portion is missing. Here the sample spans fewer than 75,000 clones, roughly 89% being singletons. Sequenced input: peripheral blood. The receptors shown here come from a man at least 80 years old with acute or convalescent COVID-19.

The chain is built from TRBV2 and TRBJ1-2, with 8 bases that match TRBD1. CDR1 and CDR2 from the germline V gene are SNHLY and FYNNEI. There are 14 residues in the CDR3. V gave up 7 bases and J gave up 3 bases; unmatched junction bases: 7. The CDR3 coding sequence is TGTGCCAGCACCCAGGGGGCGTTATACTATGGCTACACCTTC. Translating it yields CASTQGALYYGYTF.

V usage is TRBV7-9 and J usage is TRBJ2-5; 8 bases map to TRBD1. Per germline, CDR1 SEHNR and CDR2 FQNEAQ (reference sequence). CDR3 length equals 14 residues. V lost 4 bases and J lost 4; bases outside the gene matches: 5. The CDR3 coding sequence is TGTGCCAGCAGCTCGGACAGGGCCGTAGAGACCCAGTACTTC. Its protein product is CASSSDRAVETQYF.

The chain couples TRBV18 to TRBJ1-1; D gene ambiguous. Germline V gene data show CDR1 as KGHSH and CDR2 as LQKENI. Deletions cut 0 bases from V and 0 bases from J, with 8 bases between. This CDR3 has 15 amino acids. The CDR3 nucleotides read TGTGCCAGCTCACCACCGCACAGTTTGAACACTGAAGCTTTCTTT. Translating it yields CASSPPHSLNTEAFF. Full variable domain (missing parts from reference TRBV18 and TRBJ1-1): NAGVMQNPRHLVRRRGQEARLRCSPMKGHSHVYWYRQLPEEGLKFMVYLQKENIIDESGMPKERFSAEFPKEGPSILRIQQVVRGDSAAYFCASSPPHSLNTEAFFGQGTRLTVV.

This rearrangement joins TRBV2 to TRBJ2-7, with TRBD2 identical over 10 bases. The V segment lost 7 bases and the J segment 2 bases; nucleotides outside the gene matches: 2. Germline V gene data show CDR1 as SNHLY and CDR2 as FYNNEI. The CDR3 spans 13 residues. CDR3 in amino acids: CASNGLAAYEQYF. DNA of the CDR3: TGTGCCAGCAACGGACTAGCGGCCTACGAGCAGTACTTC.

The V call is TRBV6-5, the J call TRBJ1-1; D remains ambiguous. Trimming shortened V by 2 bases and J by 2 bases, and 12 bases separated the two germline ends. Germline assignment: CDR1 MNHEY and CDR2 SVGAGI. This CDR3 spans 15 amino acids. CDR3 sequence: CASSYSFEGNTEAFF. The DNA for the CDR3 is TGTGCCAGCAGTTACAGCTTCGAGGGAAACACTGAAGCTTTCTTT.

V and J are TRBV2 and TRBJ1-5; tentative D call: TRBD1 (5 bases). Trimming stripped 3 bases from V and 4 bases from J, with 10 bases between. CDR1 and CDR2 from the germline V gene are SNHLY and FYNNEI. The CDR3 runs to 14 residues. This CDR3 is CASSEGQENQPQHF. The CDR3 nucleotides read TGTGCCAGCAGTGAGGGGCAGGAGAATCAGCCCCAGCATTTT.

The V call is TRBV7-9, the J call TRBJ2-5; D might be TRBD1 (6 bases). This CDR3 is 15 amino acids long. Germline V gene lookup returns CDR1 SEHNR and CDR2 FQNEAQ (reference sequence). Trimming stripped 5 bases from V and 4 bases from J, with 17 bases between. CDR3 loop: CASSPNRVGRETQYF. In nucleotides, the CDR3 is TGTGCCAGCAGCCCAAACAGGGTTGGAAGAGAGACCCAGTACTTC.

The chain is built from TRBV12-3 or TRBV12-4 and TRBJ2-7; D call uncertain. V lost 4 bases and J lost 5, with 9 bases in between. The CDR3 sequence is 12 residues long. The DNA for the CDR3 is TGTGCCAGCAGTTACGGTTTCAACGAGCAGTACTTC. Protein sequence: CASSYGFNEQYF.

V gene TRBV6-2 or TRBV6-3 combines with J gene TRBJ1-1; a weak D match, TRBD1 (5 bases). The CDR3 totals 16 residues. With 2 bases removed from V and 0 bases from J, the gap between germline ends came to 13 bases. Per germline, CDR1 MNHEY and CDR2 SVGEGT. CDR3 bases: TGTGCCAGCAGTTACCCCCATGGGGGGATGAACACTGAAGCTTTCTTT. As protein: CASSYPHGGMNTEAFF.

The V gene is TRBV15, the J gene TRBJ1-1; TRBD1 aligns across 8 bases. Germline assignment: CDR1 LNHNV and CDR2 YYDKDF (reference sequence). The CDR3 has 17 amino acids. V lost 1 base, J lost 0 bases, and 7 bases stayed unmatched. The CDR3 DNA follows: TGTGCCACCAGCAGAGGCCCTCCGGGACAGGTGAACACTGAAGCTTTCTTT. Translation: CATSRGPPGQVNTEAFF.

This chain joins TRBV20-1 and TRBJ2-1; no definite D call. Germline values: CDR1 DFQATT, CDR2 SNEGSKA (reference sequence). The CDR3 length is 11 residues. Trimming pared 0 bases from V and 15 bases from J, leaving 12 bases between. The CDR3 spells CSAREGSYGFF. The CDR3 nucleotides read TGCAGTGCTAGAGAGGGCTCCTACGGGTTCTTC.

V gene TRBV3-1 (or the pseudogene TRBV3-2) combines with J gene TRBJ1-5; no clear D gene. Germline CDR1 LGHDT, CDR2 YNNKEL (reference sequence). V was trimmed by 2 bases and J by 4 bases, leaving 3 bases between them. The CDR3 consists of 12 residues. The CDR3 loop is CASSQLNQPQHF. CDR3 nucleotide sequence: TGTGCCAGCAGCCAACTTAATCAGCCCCAGCATTTT.

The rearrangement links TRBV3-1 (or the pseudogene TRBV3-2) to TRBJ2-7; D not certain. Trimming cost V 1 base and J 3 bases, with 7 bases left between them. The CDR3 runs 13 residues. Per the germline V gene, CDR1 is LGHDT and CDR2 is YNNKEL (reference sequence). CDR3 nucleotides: TGTGCCAGCAGCCAAGTCGGCGGCTACGAGCAGTACTTC. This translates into CASSQVGGYEQYF.

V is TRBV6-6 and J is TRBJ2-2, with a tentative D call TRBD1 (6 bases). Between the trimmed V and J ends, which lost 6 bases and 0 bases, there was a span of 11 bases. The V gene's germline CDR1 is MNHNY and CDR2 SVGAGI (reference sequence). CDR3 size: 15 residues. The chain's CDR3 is CASRTGTSNTGELFF. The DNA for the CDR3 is TGTGCCAGCAGAACCGGGACATCGAACACCGGGGAGCTGTTTTTT.

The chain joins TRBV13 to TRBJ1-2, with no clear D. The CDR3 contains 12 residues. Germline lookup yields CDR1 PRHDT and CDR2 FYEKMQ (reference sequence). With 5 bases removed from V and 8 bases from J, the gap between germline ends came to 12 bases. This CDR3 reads CASSATTWGYTF. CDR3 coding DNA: TGTGCCAGCAGCGCCACCACTTGGGGCTACACCTTC.

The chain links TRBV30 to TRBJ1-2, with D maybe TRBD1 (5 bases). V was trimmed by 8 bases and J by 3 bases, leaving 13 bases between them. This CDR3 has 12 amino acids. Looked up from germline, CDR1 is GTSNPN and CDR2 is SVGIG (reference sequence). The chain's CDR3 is CALAIGDYGYTF. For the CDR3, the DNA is TGTGCCCTTGCGATAGGGGACTATGGCTACACCTTC.

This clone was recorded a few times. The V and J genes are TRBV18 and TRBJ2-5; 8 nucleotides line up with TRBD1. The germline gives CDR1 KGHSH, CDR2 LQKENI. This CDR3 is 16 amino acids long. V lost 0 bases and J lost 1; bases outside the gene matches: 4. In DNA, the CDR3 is TGTGCCAGCTCACCACCAACAGGGGGGTTCCAAGAGACCCAGTACTTC. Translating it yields CASSPPTGGFQETQYF.

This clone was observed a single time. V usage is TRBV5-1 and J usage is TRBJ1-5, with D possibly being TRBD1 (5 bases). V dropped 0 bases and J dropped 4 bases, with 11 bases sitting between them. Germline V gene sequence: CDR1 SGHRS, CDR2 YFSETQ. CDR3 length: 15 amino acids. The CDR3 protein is CASSLGGSKNQPQHF. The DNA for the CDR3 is TGCGCCAGCAGCTTGGGGGGCAGCAAAAATCAGCCCCAGCATTTT.

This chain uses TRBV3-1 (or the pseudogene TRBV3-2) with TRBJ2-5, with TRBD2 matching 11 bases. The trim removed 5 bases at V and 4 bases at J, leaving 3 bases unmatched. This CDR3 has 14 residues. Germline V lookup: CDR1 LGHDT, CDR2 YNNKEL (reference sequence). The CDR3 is CASSFGTSGETQYF. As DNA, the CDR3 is TGTGCCAGCAGCTTCGGGACTAGCGGAGAGACCCAGTACTTC.

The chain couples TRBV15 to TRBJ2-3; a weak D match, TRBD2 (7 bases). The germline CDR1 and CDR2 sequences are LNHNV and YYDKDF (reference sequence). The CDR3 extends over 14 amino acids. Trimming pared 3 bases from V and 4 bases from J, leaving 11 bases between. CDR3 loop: CATSRGGAPDTQYF. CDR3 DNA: TGTGCCACCAGCAGGGGGGGGGCCCCAGATACGCAGTATTTT.